A selection of T cell receptor beta chains follows, all from one sample in a study of tumor-infiltrating lymphocytes in primary liver carcinoma. TCRdb itself ran the multiplex PCR reads through MiXCR, one entry per CDR3 protein. The data show 250,000 to 350,000 distinct CDR3 sequences, with roughly 60% seen just once and approximately 15% held by the top ten. Sequencing was carried out using peripheral blood. All receptors come from a woman aged 25 to 45 with primary liver carcinoma and hepatitis B virus infection. Each CDR3 is given with its conserved first and last residue. D genes are given only for firm matches. A clone size is listed for some rows: how often the clone was seen (once, few, many), or a class if it is expanded.

clone size: many; V gene: TRBV11-2; J gene: TRBJ1-4; CDR3 length: 14; D gene: -; CDR3 DNA: TGTGCCAGCAGCCGTAAGGGGGGCTATGAAAAACTGTTTTTT; CDR3 protein: CASSRKGGYEKLFF
clone size: few; V gene: TRBV7-9; J gene: TRBJ2-2; CDR3 length: 18; D gene: TRBD1; CDR3 DNA: TGTGCCAGCAGCTCCCGGGACAGGGGACCATCGAACACCGGGGAGCTGTTTTTT; CDR3 protein: CASSSRDRGPSNTGELFF
clone size: -; V gene: TRBV6-5; J gene: TRBJ2-7; CDR3 length: 14; D gene: -; CDR3 DNA: TGTGCCAGCAATGCGAAGACAGTGGCTGACGAGCAGTACTTC; CDR3 protein: CASNAKTVADEQYF
clone size: -; V gene: TRBV6-2/TRBV6-3; J gene: TRBJ2-1; CDR3 length: 23; D gene: -; CDR3 DNA: TGTGCCAGCAACCAAGGCCGAGCTAGCGGGACAGGGGCCCTCCGATGCTCCTACAATGAGCAGTTCTTC; CDR3 protein: CASNQGRASGTGALRCSYNEQFF
clone size: -; V gene: TRBV24-1; J gene: TRBJ2-3; CDR3 length: 12; D gene: -; CDR3 DNA: TGTGCCACCAGTGATTTCTCGGGTACGCAGTATTTT; CDR3 protein: CATSDFSGTQYF
clone size: -; V gene: TRBV29-1; J gene: TRBJ2-7; CDR3 length: 15; D gene: TRBD1; CDR3 DNA: TGCAGCGTTTGGACAGGGGACCGACAGAGCTATGAGCAGTACTTC; CDR3 protein: CSVWTGDRQSYEQYF
clone size: -; V gene: TRBV30; J gene: TRBJ2-7; CDR3 length: 17; D gene: TRBD2; CDR3 DNA: TGTGCCTGGACCCGATCGTTAGCGGGAGGGTCGAAGTACGAGCAGTACTTC; CDR3 protein: CAWTRSLAGGSKYEQYF
clone size: -; V gene: TRBV20-1; J gene: TRBJ2-1; CDR3 length: 13; D gene: TRBD2; CDR3 DNA: TGCAGTGCTAACAGAGCGGGAGTTGGGGAGCAGTTCTTC; CDR3 protein: CSANRAGVGEQFF
clone size: many; V gene: TRBV7-9; J gene: TRBJ2-2; CDR3 length: 13; D gene: -; CDR3 DNA: TGTGCCAGCAGCTACTCAAGGACCGGGGAGCTGTTTTTT; CDR3 protein: CASSYSRTGELFF
clone size: -; V gene: TRBV4-3; J gene: TRBJ2-7; CDR3 length: 16; D gene: -; CDR3 DNA: TGTGTCAGCAGCCAAGATTTGGCAGGCTTATCCTACGAGCAGTACTTC; CDR3 protein: CVSSQDLAGLSYEQYF
clone size: -; V gene: TRBV9; J gene: TRBJ1-3; CDR3 length: 16; D gene: -; CDR3 DNA: TGTGCCAGCAGCACGACCCCATTCGTCTCTGGAAACACCATATATTTT; CDR3 protein: CASSTTPFVSGNTIYF
clone size: -; V gene: TRBV28; J gene: TRBJ2-1; CDR3 length: 15; D gene: TRBD2; CDR3 DNA: TGTGCCAGCAGTTTCCACGGGAGGAGATACAATGAGCAGTTCTTC; CDR3 protein: CASSFHGRRYNEQFF
clone size: -; V gene: TRBV4-3; J gene: TRBJ2-1; CDR3 length: 17; D gene: TRBD2; CDR3 DNA: TGCGCCAGCAGCCAAACTAGCGGGGGGAAACCCTACAATGAGCAGTTCTTC; CDR3 protein: CASSQTSGGKPYNEQFF
clone size: -; V gene: TRBV29-1; J gene: TRBJ2-5; CDR3 length: 15; D gene: -; CDR3 DNA: TGCAGCGTTGATGATGATGGGGCGATCTGGGAGACTCAGTACTTC; CDR3 protein: CSVDDDGAIWETQYF
clone size: -; V gene: TRBV7-8; J gene: TRBJ2-1; CDR3 length: 14; D gene: -; CDR3 DNA: TGTGCCAGCAGCCTGAGTCGGCGTTACAATGAGCAGTTCTTC; CDR3 protein: CASSLSRRYNEQFF
clone size: -; V gene: TRBV6-2/TRBV6-3; J gene: TRBJ2-2; CDR3 length: 19; D gene: TRBD2; CDR3 DNA: TGTGCCAGCCCCAAACGAGGGACTAGCGGGAGGGCCAGAACCGGGGAGCTGTTTTTT; CDR3 protein: CASPKRGTSGRARTGELFF
clone size: few; V gene: TRBV6-5; J gene: TRBJ2-2; CDR3 length: 14; D gene: -; CDR3 DNA: TGTGCCAGCAGGTGGGCGGAGAGGACCGGGGAGCTGTTTTTT; CDR3 protein: CASRWAERTGELFF
clone size: -; V gene: TRBV30; J gene: TRBJ2-3; CDR3 length: 14; D gene: TRBD2; CDR3 DNA: TGTGCCTGGAGGAATCGGGGGGGCACAGATACGCAGTATTTT; CDR3 protein: CAWRNRGGTDTQYF
clone size: many; V gene: TRBV29-1; J gene: TRBJ2-1; CDR3 length: 16; D gene: TRBD2; CDR3 DNA: TGCAGCGTTGACCCCCTACTAGCGGGAGTCGTGAATGAGCAGTTCTTC; CDR3 protein: CSVDPLLAGVVNEQFF
clone size: -; V gene: TRBV28; J gene: TRBJ2-1; CDR3 length: 15; D gene: TRBD1; CDR3 DNA: TGTGCCAGCAAACCTACAGGGGGCCCCTACAATGAGCAGTTCTTC; CDR3 protein: CASKPTGGPYNEQFF
clone size: many; V gene: TRBV29-1; J gene: TRBJ1-1; CDR3 length: 12; D gene: -; CDR3 DNA: TGCAGCGCCCATGAGGGGGGCACTGAAGCTTTCTTT; CDR3 protein: CSAHEGGTEAFF
clone size: -; V gene: TRBV6-2/TRBV6-3; J gene: TRBJ1-5; CDR3 length: 15; D gene: -; CDR3 DNA: TGTGCCAGCAGTAAGATTGAGGGTAGCAATCAGCCCCAGCATTTT; CDR3 protein: CASSKIEGSNQPQHF
clone size: once; V gene: TRBV6-1; J gene: TRBJ2-5; CDR3 length: 16; D gene: TRBD2; CDR3 DNA: TGTGTCAGCAGTGAGTTTAGCGGGAGGTTTAAAGAGACCCAGTACTTC; CDR3 protein: CVSSEFSGRFKETQYF
clone size: few; V gene: TRBV28; J gene: TRBJ1-1; CDR3 length: 18; D gene: -; CDR3 DNA: TGTGCCAGCACGTTGATTTCAGTGGCCATGGCCAAAAACACTGAAGCTTTCTTT; CDR3 protein: CASTLISVAMAKNTEAFF
clone size: many; V gene: TRBV11-2; J gene: TRBJ1-1; CDR3 length: 12; D gene: -; CDR3 DNA: TGTGCCAGCAGCCAGGGCCCACGGGTGCCTTTCTTT; CDR3 protein: CASSQGPRVPFF
clone size: -; V gene: TRBV6-5; J gene: TRBJ2-1; CDR3 length: 14; D gene: -; CDR3 DNA: TGTGCCAGCACGGCGGCAGGGGTTCTCTATGAGCAGTTCTTC; CDR3 protein: CASTAAGVLYEQFF
clone size: many; V gene: TRBV6-5; J gene: TRBJ2-1; CDR3 length: 15; D gene: -; CDR3 DNA: TGTGCCAGCAGTTACTCGCCAGGTTCCTACAATGAGCAGTTCTTC; CDR3 protein: CASSYSPGSYNEQFF
clone size: -; V gene: TRBV13; J gene: TRBJ2-7; CDR3 length: 16; D gene: TRBD1; CDR3 DNA: TGTGCCAGCAGCTCCCGGGGAGGGACAGGGGGCTGCGAGCAGTATTTC; CDR3 protein: CASSSRGGTGGCEQYF
clone size: -; V gene: TRBV7-9; J gene: TRBJ2-4; CDR3 length: 17; D gene: -; CDR3 DNA: TGTGCCAGCAGCTCCCTCGCCCTGACACTAGCCAAAAACATTCAGTACTTC; CDR3 protein: CASSSLALTLAKNIQYF
clone size: -; V gene: TRBV5-4; J gene: TRBJ2-2; CDR3 length: 12; D gene: -; CDR3 DNA: TGTGCCAGCAGCCTCACCACCGGGGAGCTGTTTTTT; CDR3 protein: CASSLTTGELFF
clone size: -; V gene: TRBV11-3; J gene: TRBJ2-2; CDR3 length: 15; D gene: -; CDR3 DNA: TGTCCCAGCAGCACCCAGGGGCGAGACACCGGGGAGATGTTTTTT; CDR3 protein: CPSSTQGRDTGEMFF
clone size: -; V gene: TRBV6-2/TRBV6-3; J gene: TRBJ1-4; CDR3 length: 14; D gene: -; CDR3 DNA: TGTGCCAGCAACGAAGTTGGGGTCGTTGAAAAACTGTTTTTT; CDR3 protein: CASNEVGVVEKLFF
clone size: many; V gene: TRBV11-2; J gene: TRBJ1-6; CDR3 length: 15; D gene: -; CDR3 DNA: TGTGCCAGCAGCCCTAGTGATGGGGGGAATTCACCCCTCCACTTT; CDR3 protein: CASSPSDGGNSPLHF
clone size: few; V gene: TRBV6-7; J gene: TRBJ2-1; CDR3 length: 13; D gene: TRBD2; CDR3 DNA: TGTGCCAGCACTCCTAGCGGAAACAATGAGCAGTTCTTC; CDR3 protein: CASTPSGNNEQFF
clone size: -; V gene: TRBV9; J gene: TRBJ2-1; CDR3 length: 18; D gene: TRBD2; CDR3 DNA: TGTGCCAGCAGCGTAGCTACCGAGAAGCGGGAGAGGTGTGGTGAGCAGTTCTTC; CDR3 protein: CASSVATEKRERCGEQFF
clone size: -; V gene: TRBV6-6; J gene: TRBJ2-7; CDR3 length: 15; D gene: -; CDR3 DNA: TGTGCCAGCAGTTACTTCCCGACCCAAACCTACGAGCAGTACTTC; CDR3 protein: CASSYFPTQTYEQYF
clone size: -; V gene: TRBV6-1; J gene: TRBJ1-2; CDR3 length: 13; D gene: -; CDR3 DNA: TGTGCCAGTAGGACCGGGGTGACCTATGGCTACACCTTC; CDR3 protein: CASRTGVTYGYTF
clone size: -; V gene: TRBV4-2; J gene: TRBJ2-1; CDR3 length: 15; D gene: -; CDR3 DNA: TGTGCCAGCAGGCCTAGGGACGACCACTTCAATGAGCAGTTCTTC; CDR3 protein: CASRPRDDHFNEQFF
clone size: -; V gene: TRBV13; J gene: TRBJ1-1; CDR3 length: 12; D gene: TRBD1; CDR3 DNA: TGTGGCAGCAGCACTGGGACAGGGGTAGCTTTCTTT; CDR3 protein: CGSSTGTGVAFF
clone size: -; V gene: TRBV12-3/TRBV12-4; J gene: TRBJ2-2; CDR3 length: 14; D gene: -; CDR3 DNA: TGTGCCAGCAATCCAGGACTGCACACCGGGGAGCTGTTTTTT; CDR3 protein: CASNPGLHTGELFF
clone size: many; V gene: TRBV6-6; J gene: TRBJ1-5; CDR3 length: 18; D gene: TRBD1; CDR3 DNA: TGTGCCAGCAGATATGACAGGGGGCGAGAGTATAGCAATCAGCCCCAGCATTTT; CDR3 protein: CASRYDRGREYSNQPQHF